The TCR beta chain under discussion was sequenced for a study of shared clonotypes between healthy human individuals. Study in general: Three men and a couple of women, aged 18 to 49, were donors. Findings and limits, study-wide: Clonotypes shared by all four sorted-subset donors had higher generation probabilities than non-shared clonotypes.

Cells designated naive CD8 were CD45RO-negative and were positively selected for CCR7, with terminally differentiated effector memory CD45RA+ cells excluded. TCRdb keeps only in-frame clones here, not all; method: immunoSEQ multiplex PCR. The repertoire holds around 2.1 million clones, with 90% to 95% as singletons. The CDR3 is 14 residues long. Germline V CDR1 and CDR2: PRHDT, FYEKMQ (reference sequence). With 1 base clipped from V and 2 bases from J, the junction kept 1 base outside the gene matches. The sample holds one count of this clone. The antigen remains unidentified. The rearrangement uses TRBV13 and TRBJ2-7; 8 nucleotides align to TRBD2. Sequenced sample: naive CD8+ T cells from PBMCs. This receptor was taken from a man between 18 and 35 years old in good health. Some clones in this sample may be carry-over from other donors' samples. The CDR3 region has the DNA TGTGCCAGCAGCTTAGCGGGAGGGCCCTACGAGCAGTACTTC. Protein: CASSLAGGPYEQYF.